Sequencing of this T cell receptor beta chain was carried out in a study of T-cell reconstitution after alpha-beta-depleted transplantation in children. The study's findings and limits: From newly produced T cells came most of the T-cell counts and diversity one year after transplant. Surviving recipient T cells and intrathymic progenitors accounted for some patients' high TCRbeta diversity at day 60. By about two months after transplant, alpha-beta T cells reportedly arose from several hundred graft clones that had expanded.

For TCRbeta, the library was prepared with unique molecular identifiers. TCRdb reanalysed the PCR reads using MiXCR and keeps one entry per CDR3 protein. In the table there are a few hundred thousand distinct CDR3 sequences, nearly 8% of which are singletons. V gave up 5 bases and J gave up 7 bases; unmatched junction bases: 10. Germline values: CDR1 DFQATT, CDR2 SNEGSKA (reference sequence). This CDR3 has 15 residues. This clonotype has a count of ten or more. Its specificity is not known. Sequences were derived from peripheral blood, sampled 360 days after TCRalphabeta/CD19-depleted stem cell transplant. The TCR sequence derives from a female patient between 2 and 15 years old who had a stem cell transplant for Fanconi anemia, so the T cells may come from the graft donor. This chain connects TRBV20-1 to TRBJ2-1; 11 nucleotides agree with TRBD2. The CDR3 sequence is CSAPLTSGRPNEQFF. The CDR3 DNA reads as TGCAGTGCTCCCCTTACTAGCGGGAGACCAAATGAGCAGTTCTTC.